This T cell receptor beta chain was captured by sequencing in a study of blood T cells in healthy people across ages. The study's findings and limits: Age advanced and TCR beta diversity per million T cells fell, roughly linearly.

A J-beta primer mix and a sample-barcoded 5' primer were used in a second PCR of roughly 6 to 11 cycles. A template-switch adaptor with 12 random nucleotides tagged each cDNA molecule. TCRdb reprocessed the 5' RACE reads via MiXCR and lists one record per CDR3 protein. The sample records around 580,000 distinct CDR3 sequences, around half being singletons. Deletions cut 5 bases from V and 10 bases from J, with 15 bases between. CDR3 size: 13 residues. Looked up from germline, CDR1 is MNHEY and CDR2 is SVGEGT. A note on this clonotype: Its antigen is unknown.

Ranging in age from roughly 6 to 95, the donors were healthy Caucasian individuals from Russia. This sequence originates from a man older than 75 in good health. V gene TRBV6-2 or TRBV6-3 combines with J gene TRBJ2-1; no clear D. The material sequenced was blood. The CDR3 nucleotides read TGTGCCAGCAGTACCCGCCGCCCCGGGGAGCAGTTCTTC. Its protein product is CASSTRRPGEQFF.